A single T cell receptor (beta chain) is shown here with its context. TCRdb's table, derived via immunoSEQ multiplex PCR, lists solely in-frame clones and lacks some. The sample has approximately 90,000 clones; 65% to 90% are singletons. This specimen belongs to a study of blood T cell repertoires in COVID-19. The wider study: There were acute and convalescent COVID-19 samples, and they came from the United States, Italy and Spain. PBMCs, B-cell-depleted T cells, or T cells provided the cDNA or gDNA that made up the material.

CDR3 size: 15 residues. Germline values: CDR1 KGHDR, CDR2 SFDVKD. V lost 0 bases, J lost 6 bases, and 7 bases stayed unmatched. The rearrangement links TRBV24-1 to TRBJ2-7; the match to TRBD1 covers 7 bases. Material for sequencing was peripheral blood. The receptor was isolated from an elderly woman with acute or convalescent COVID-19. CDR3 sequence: CATSDLHGQVPEQYF. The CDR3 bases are TGTGCCACCAGTGATTTGCACGGACAGGTCCCCGAGCAGTACTTC.